This TCR beta chain comes out of a study of OX40 agonist ivuxolimab in advanced cancers. With respect to the entire study: Ivuxolimab was a fully human IgG2 agonistic monoclonal antibody targeting the costimulatory receptor OX40 (CD134). Intravenous ivuxolimab was administered to patients every 2 weeks at six dose levels: 0.01, 0.1, 0.3, 1.5, 3 and 10 mg/kg. Of the approximately 50 dose-escalation patients, hepatocellular carcinoma was present in roughly 19, melanoma in roughly 15, renal cell carcinoma in 9 and head and neck cancer in 9. The dose-escalation cohort was 82.7% male with a mean age of around 62 years, ranging from roughly 23 to 79. Patients were allowed to have had prior anti-PD-1, anti-PD-L1 or anti-CTLA-4 therapy, and less than 45% of the dose-escalation patients had previously received checkpoint inhibitors. Partial responses occurred in three dose-escalation patients, of whom one had hepatocellular carcinoma and two had cutaneous melanoma. Peripheral TCRbeta sequencing was intended to test whether TCR sequence diversity was altered and clonal T-cell expansion was caused by ivuxolimab. The paper reports the monotherapy dose-escalation portion (N ≈ 52 patients) of the phase I ivuxolimab trial. What the research found in general, with its limitations: Low levels of normalized T-cell clonal expansion were also seen in some nonresponding patients. The antigen specificity of the peripheral T cells that underwent clonal expansion was not determined. On average, CD8+ T cells showed more expanded clones than CD4+ T cells after ivuxolimab. Clonal expansion of both CD4+ and CD8+ blood T cells was observed from baseline to week 6 at doses 0.1 to 3.0 mg/kg. In the 0.1-3.0 mg/kg groups, partial responders had among the lowest normalized peripheral clonal expansion, particularly in CD8+ T cells.

Patients with autoimmune disease history or receiving systemic immunosuppression were excluded from the trial. Peripheral blood for TCR sequencing was drawn from every dose cohort at baseline, at cycle 4 day 1 and at cycle 7 day 1. Samples came from an open-label, multicenter, first-in-human phase I dose-escalation trial of ivuxolimab. Adults with locally advanced or metastatic melanoma, renal cell carcinoma, hepatocellular carcinoma or head and neck squamous cell carcinoma were enrolled in the trial. Before TCR sequencing, CD4+ T cells and CD8+ T cells were sorted from peripheral blood as separate populations. The table lists this clone with a few counts. Its antigen target is currently unknown. Within one base of it there is no much larger clone, and no base qualities were kept. To sequence the TCRbeta CDR3 region, genomic DNA was isolated from the sorted cells. TCRbeta CDR3 regions were sequenced using the immunoSEQ Assay. TCRdb took over this immuneACCESS table, retaining in-frame rearrangements with V and J assigned. Such tables are incomplete; in checked studies, under half of the missing clones stem from an unresolved V gene, and the remainder is unexplained. The sample includes tens of thousands of clones, with roughly four fifths observed a single time. The ten largest clones capture roughly 3.3% of the sample.

Per the germline V gene, SGHTA is the CDR1 and FQGTGA is the CDR2. Deletion took 1 base off V and 3 bases off J, with a span of 37 bases between the germline ends. The CDR3 contains 24 residues, cysteine and phenylalanine counted. The only DNA kept is the CDR3, 72 bases in frame from the first base. The input for sequencing was CD4+ or CD8+ T cells sorted from blood, taken in a trial of the OX40 agonist ivuxolimab. The chain is assembled from TRBV7-3 and TRBJ1-3, with a weak D call of TRBD1 (6 bases match). The sequence was collected from an adult with an advanced solid tumor such as melanoma, head and neck, liver or kidney cancer. CDR3 protein: CASSLIIGGGRLNHRDHYGNTIYF. The DNA is TGTGCCAGCAGCTTAATAATAGGGGGTGGTCGGCTGAACCACAGGGATCATTATGGAAACACCATATATTTT.